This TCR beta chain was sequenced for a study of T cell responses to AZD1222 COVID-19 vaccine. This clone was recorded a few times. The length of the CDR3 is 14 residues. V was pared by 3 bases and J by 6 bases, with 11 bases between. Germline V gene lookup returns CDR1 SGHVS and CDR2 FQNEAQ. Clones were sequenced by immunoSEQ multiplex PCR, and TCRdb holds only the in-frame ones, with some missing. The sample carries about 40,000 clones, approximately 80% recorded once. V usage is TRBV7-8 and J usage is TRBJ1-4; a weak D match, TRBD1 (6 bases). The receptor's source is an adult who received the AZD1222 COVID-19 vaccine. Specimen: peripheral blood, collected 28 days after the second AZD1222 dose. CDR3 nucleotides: TGTGCCAGCAGCTTTAGGGGGGGGGATGAAAAACTGTTTTTT. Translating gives CASSFRGGDEKLFF.